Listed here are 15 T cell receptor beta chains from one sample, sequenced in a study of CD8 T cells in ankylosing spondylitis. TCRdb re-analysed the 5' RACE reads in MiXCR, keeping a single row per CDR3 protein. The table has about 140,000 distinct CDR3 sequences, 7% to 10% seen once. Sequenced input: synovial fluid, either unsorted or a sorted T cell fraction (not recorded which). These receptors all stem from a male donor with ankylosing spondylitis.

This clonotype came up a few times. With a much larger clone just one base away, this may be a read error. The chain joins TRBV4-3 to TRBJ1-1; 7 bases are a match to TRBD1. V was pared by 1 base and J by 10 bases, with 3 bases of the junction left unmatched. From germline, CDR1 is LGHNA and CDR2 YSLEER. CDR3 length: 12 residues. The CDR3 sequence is CASSQGQGVAFF. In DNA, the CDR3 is TGCGCCAGCAGCCAAGGACAGGGTGTAGCTTTCTTT.

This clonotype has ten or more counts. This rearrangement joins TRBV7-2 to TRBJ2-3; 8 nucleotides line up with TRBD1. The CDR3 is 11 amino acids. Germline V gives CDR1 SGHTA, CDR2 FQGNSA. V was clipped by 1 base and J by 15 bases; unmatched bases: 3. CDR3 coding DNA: TGTGCCAGCAGCTTAGGCAGGGGGCACTATTTT. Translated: CASSLGRGHYF.

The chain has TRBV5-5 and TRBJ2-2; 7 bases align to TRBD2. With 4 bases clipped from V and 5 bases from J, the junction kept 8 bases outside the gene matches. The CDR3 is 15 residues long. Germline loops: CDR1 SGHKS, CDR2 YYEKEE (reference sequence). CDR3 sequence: CASSPRDYLTGELFF. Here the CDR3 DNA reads TGTGCCAGCAGCCCACGGGACTACCTTACCGGGGAGCTGTTTTTT.

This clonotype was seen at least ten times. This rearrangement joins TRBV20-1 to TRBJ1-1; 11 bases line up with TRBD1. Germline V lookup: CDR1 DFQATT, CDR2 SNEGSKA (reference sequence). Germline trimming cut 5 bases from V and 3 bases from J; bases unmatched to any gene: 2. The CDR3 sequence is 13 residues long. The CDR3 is CSAPDRGHTEAFF. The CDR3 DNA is TGCAGTGCTCCGGACAGGGGGCACACTGAAGCTTTCTTT.

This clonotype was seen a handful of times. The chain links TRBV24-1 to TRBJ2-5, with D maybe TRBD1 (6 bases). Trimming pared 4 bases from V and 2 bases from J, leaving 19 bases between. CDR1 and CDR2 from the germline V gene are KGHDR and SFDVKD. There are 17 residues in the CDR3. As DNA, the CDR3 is TGTGCCACCAGTGACCGCCGACAGGCATTGGATCAAGAGACCCAGTACTTC. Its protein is CATSDRRQALDQETQYF.

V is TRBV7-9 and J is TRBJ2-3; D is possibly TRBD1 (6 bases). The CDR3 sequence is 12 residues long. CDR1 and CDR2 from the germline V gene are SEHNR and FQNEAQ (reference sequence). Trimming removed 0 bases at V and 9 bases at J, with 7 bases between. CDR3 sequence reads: CASSLAGTTQYF. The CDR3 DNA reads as TGTGCCAGCAGCTTAGCCGGGACAACGCAGTATTTT.

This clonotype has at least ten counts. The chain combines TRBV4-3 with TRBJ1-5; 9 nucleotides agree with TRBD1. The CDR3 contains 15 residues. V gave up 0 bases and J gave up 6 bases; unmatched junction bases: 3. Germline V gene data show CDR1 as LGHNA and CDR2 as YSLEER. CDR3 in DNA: TGCGCCAGCAGCCAAGATAGGACAGGGGTTCAGCCCCAGCATTTT. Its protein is CASSQDRTGVQPQHF.

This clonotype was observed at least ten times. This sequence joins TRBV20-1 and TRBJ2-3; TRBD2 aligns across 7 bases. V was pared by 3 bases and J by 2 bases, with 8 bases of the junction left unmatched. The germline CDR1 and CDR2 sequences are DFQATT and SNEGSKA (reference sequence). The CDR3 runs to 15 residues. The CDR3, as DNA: TGCAGTGCTAGGGGGGGGAGTGGGCCCACAGATACGCAGTATTTT. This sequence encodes CSARGGSGPTDTQYF.

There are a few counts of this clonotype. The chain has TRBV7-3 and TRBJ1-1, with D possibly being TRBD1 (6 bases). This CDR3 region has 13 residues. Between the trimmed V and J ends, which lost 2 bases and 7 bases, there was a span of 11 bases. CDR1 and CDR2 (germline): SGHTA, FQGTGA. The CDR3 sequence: CASSLRQGLEAFF. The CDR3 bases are TGTGCCAGCAGCTTACGGCAGGGGCTTGAAGCTTTCTTT.

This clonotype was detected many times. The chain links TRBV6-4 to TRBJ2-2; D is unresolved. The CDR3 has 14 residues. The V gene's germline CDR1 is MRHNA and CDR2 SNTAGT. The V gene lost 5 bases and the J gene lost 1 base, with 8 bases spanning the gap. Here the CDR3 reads CASSIYGNTGELFF. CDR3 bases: TGTGCCAGCAGTATCTACGGGAACACCGGGGAGCTGTTTTTT.

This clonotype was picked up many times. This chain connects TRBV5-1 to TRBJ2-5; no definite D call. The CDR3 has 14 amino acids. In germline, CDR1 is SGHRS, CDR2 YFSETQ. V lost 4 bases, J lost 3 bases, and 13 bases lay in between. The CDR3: CASSPGPREETQYF. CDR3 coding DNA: TGCGCCAGCAGCCCGGGCCCAAGGGAAGAGACCCAGTACTTC.

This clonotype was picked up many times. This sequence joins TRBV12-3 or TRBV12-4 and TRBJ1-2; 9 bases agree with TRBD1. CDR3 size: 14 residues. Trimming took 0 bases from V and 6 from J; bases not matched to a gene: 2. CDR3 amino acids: CASSLADRGNGYTF. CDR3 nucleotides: TGTGCCAGCAGTTTAGCGGACAGGGGAAATGGCTACACCTTC.

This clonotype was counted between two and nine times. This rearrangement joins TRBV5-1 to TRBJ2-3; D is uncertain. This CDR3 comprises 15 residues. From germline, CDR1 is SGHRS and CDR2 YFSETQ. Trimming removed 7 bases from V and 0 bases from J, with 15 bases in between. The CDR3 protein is CASQLGRASTDTQYF. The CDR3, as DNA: TGCGCCAGCCAGCTTGGACGGGCTAGCACAGATACGCAGTATTTT.

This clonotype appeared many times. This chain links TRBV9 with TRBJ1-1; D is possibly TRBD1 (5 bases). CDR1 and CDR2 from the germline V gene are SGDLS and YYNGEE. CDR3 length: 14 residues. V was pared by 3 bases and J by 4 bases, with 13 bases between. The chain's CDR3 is CASSGLGTGTEAFF. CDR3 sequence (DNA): TGTGCCAGCAGCGGCCTAGGGACTGGCACTGAAGCTTTCTTT.

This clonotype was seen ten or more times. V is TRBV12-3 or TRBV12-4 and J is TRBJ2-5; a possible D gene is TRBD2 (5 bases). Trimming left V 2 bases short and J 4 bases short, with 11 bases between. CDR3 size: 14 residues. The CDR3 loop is CASSLQASTETQYF. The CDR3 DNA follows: TGTGCCAGCAGTTTACAGGCTAGCACAGAGACCCAGTACTTC.